One and the same sample provided the 11 T cell receptor beta chains below, sequenced in a study of OX40 agonist ivuxolimab in advanced cancers. The repertoire was sequenced with immunoSEQ multiplex PCR; TCRdb's copy has only in-frame clones and lacks some. The sample shows tens of thousands of clones, 70% to 80% of them seen only once. The source was CD4+ or CD8+ T cells sorted from blood, collected in a trial of the OX40 agonist ivuxolimab. The receptors derive from an adult with an advanced solid tumor such as melanoma, head and neck, liver or kidney cancer.

This clone was counted a single time. This chain uses TRBV10-3 with TRBJ1-4, with 9 bases aligning to TRBD1. CDR1 and CDR2 from the germline V gene are ENHRY and SYGVKD. J lost 7 bases, V lost 4 bases, and 10 bases had no gene match. The CDR3 is made up of 16 amino acids. The CDR3 nucleotides read TGTGCCATCAGTGCAGGGATAACAGGGGGCGCTGAAAAACTGTTTTTT. Translating gives CAISAGITGGAEKLFF.

A single count supports this clone. The chain carries TRBV19 and TRBJ2-2; TRBD1 matches at 8 bases. There are 15 residues in the CDR3. V dropped 9 bases and J dropped 0; count of bases not matched to a gene: 6. Germline V gives CDR1 LNHDA, CDR2 SQIVND (reference sequence). CDR3: CASLLTGANTGELFF. CDR3 nucleotide sequence: TGTGCCAGCCTTCTGACAGGGGCGAACACCGGGGAGCTGTTTTTT.

This clone was counted once. The chain combines TRBV5-1 with TRBJ1-1; 7 bases fit TRBD1. After removal of 4 bases from V and 1 base from J, the junction contained 1 base not matched to a gene. Germline V gives CDR1 SGHRS, CDR2 YFSETQ. This CDR3 has 13 residues. The CDR3 coding sequence is TGCGCCAGCAGCAGACAGGGGAACACTGAAGCTTTCTTT. As protein: CASSRQGNTEAFF.

The chain couples TRBV5-8 to TRBJ1-6; 7 bases are a match to TRBD1. CDR3 length equals 15 residues. Germline V gene lookup returns CDR1 SGHTS and CDR2 YDEGEE. J gave up 9 bases and V 4 bases, and 10 bases lay outside the gene matches. The CDR3 DNA sequence: TGTGCCAGCAGCCCGGACAGGCCCCGCAGTTCACCCCTCCACTTT. This encodes CASSPDRPRSSPLHF. The full variable domain, with the rest looked up from reference TRBV5-8 and TRBJ1-6, is EAGVTQSPTHLIKTRGQQATLRCSPISGHTSVYWYQQALGLGLQFLLWYDEGEERNRGNFPPRFSGRQFPNYSSELNVNALELEDSALYLCASSPDRPRSSPLHFGNGTRLTVT.

This sequence joins TRBV19 and TRBJ2-6, with D uncertain. V gave up 8 bases and J gave up 0 bases, with 17 bases separating them. The CDR3 runs 17 residues. Germline V gives CDR1 LNHDA, CDR2 SQIVND (reference sequence). The CDR3 coding sequence is TGTGCCAGTCGCTCTGGGGAAGTCCGCTCTGGGGCCAACGTCCTGACTTTC. It encodes CASRSGEVRSGANVLTF.

This CDR3 reads CASSPGTLSSYEQYF. The CDR3 DNA is TGTGCCAGCAGCCCAGGGACCCTTAGCTCCTACGAGCAGTACTTC. The V gene is TRBV7-9, the J gene TRBJ2-7; D tentatively reads TRBD1 or TRBD2 (5 bases each). Trimming took 5 bases from V and 0 from J, leaving 14 bases between them. The CDR3 has 15 residues. CDR1 SEHNR and CDR2 FQNEAQ come from the germline V gene (reference sequence).

The chain links TRBV14 to TRBJ2-1; D gene ambiguous. This CDR3 spans 13 amino acids. Trimming took off 5 bases at V and 8 bases at J, with 13 bases between the two ends. Germline-derived CDR1 and CDR2 are SGHDN and FVKESK. CDR3 region: CASSSNGIDEQFF. CDR3 sequence (DNA): TGTGCCAGCAGCTCTAATGGGATCGATGAGCAGTTCTTC.

The V gene is TRBV30, the J gene TRBJ2-2; TRBD2 matches 14 bases. The V gene's germline CDR1 is GTSNPN and CDR2 SVGIG (reference sequence). V gave up 3 bases and J gave up 4 bases; unmatched junction bases: 10. The CDR3 is 18 residues long. CDR3 protein: CAWRPTSGRASGTGELFF. The CDR3 DNA reads as TGTGCCTGGAGGCCGACTAGCGGGAGGGCGAGTGGCACCGGGGAGCTGTTTTTT.

The chain couples TRBV7-2 to TRBJ2-5; 12 positions match TRBD2. CDR1 and CDR2 (germline): SGHTA, FQGNSA. The CDR3 runs 15 residues. Trimming took 6 bases from V and 10 from J; bases not matched to a gene: 12. The CDR3 is CASRPQLAGGYNQYF. CDR3 sequence (DNA): TGTGCCAGCAGACCTCAACTAGCGGGGGGATATAACCAGTACTTC. The full variable domain, rest sourced from reference TRBV7-2 and TRBJ2-5, is GAGVSQSPSNKVTEKGKDVELRCDPISGHTALYWYRQSLGQGLEFLIYFQGNSAPDKSGLPSDRFSAERTGGSVSTLTIQRTQQEDSAVYLCASRPQLAGGYNQYFGPGTRLLVL.

This clone was counted a single time. V is TRBV7-3 and J is TRBJ1-6; D unclear. The CDR3 is made up of 13 amino acids. CDR1 SGHTA and CDR2 FQGTGA come from the germline V gene. V lost 1 base to trimming and J lost 9 bases, with 7 bases between them. The chain's CDR3 is CASSLSAGSPLHF. DNA of the CDR3: TGTGCCAGCAGCTTAAGCGCTGGTTCACCCCTCCACTTT.

This rearrangement joins TRBV14 to TRBJ1-2, with TRBD1 matching over 7 bases. The ends lost 0 bases at V and 3 bases at J; junction bases unmatched: 16. CDR1 and CDR2 (germline): SGHDN, FVKESK. The CDR3 is 19 residues long. The CDR3 nucleotides are TGTGCCAGCAGCCAAGATCCTCAAGCTTGGACAGGTTACGACTATGGCTACACCTTC. Amino acid sequence: CASSQDPQAWTGYDYGYTF.